Included here is one T cell receptor beta chain sequence, with context. Its antigen has not been determined. Base qualities are not provided; no much larger clone lies one nucleotide away. This entry comes from a study of cytomegalovirus exposure and HLA in healthy donors (dated by TCRdb to the late 2010s). About the full investigation: According to an earlier analysis of several hundred of the donors, about 179 million T cells yielded 90 million to 130 million unique TCR beta sequences and 276 Gb of sequence data. An early release covering approximately 600 HLA-typed donors comprised around 300 gigabases of sequencing data and approximately 80 million unique TCR sequences. The genetic ancestry cluster associated with self-reported Caucasian donors included 65% to 90% of the 350 to 500 genotyped donors. The study was designed to test whether signatures of past pathogen exposure could be identified by cataloging public T cell receptors. The T cell repertoires of 666 subjects were profiled by immunosequencing and related to cytomegalovirus serostatus. Besides the first cohort of approximately 710 subjects, a separate validation cohort made up of 90 to 150 different subjects was used. The study combined high-throughput TCR immunosequencing, statistical association of individual TCRs with disease status, and machine learning to predict cytomegalovirus infection status. A later analysis re-examined previously published TCR beta repertoires from just over 650 donors and added high-resolution HLA genotyping to investigate patterns of TCR occurrence. Rather than using new phenotypic data, the later analysis identified candidate immune exposures from TCR beta sequences and from how often those sequences occurred across donors. In an earlier analysis of 587 of the donors, high-throughput TCR beta sequencing was used to judge whether each TCR beta V gene segment behaved as functional or pseudogenic. Donor age, sex, ethnicity and CMV serostatus were collected together with the repertoire data. In a later genetic analysis, genome-wide SNP genotypes for about 55% of the roughly 700 donors were used, and that subset was treated as a discovery cohort. Every repertoire in the discovery cohort had been generated on one and the same sequencing platform. HLA typing included class I and class II loci at four-digit resolution. The number of typed donors differed by locus: about 629-630 for A, B, C, DRB1 and DQB1; approximately 520 for DQA1; 606 for DPA1; and 400 to 480 for DPB1. Because of strong linkage in the cohort, roughly five DR-DQ haplotypes were treated as single units for association and clustering. Among some 400 genotyped donors of the cohort, an average of approximately 220,000 unique TCR beta nucleotide sequences was sequenced per donor, of which 15% to 20% were non-productive. What the authors observed across the whole study: In both the original and validation cohorts, the classifier was reported to diagnose cytomegalovirus status with high specificity and sensitivity. Most CMV-associated TCR beta chains appeared to be HLA-restricted in a later analysis, and the HLA associations seemed to be driven largely by CMV exposure. Some IMGT-functional V segments, including TRBV6-2 and TRBV6-3, could not be told apart with the 87-base-pair reads, so those segments were excluded. A further reported finding was that TCR beta sequences accurately predicted the HLA-A and HLA-B alleles for most subjects in the first cohort. According to a later analysis, parvovirus B19, influenza, CMV and Epstein-Barr virus appeared linked to several top co-occurrence clusters. Linkage disequilibrium might explain the correlated functional status among segregating V segments, but an unknown experimental factor could not be excluded. The study gave a list of around 170 TCR beta chains associated with cytomegalovirus. Specific HLA alleles were associated with 15,000 to 20,000 TCR beta sequences at a false discovery rate of 0.05 in a later analysis. When HLA alleles, especially DR and DQ, strongly co-occurred, attributing TCR associations to individual alleles was difficult. Most TCR sequences were seen in very few donors, while some public TCRs were found in many individuals. V-gene and J-gene trimming of TCR beta chains was associated with a missense DCLRE1C variant in a later genetic analysis, and the association was replicated in an independent cohort. Only TCR beta chains were sequenced in this cohort, and the absence of alpha or paired-chain data limited detectable features. An earlier analysis of 587 of the donors showed that most TCR beta V segments appeared in productive rearrangements either about 87% or about 30% of the time, which broadly matched IMGT annotations. HLA typing was unavailable for some donors at each locus, so association tests used only the typed subset. It was suggested by the authors that the approach could potentially be generalized to other disease states and immunological phenotypes. Compared with equally common non-associated chains, HLA-associated TCR beta chains in a later analysis were more clonally expanded and had lower generation probabilities. In a later analysis, the rate of TCR association differed among HLA loci, with DRB1 alleles having the most associated TCRs and HLA-C alleles having the fewest. Roughly uniform sequencing depth across donors was assumed in presence/absence analyses, although this assumption may not hold. CMV serostatus was the only immune exposure information available for the cohort. In a later genetic analysis, fewer N-insertions in productive TCRs were reported among donors in an Asian-associated ancestry cluster than the roughly 700-donor mean. Because counts were too low, seventeen rarely observed V segments, including chromosome 9 orphons, were excluded from the earlier analysis of about 500 of the donors. In vitro tests confirmed that a few of the cytomegalovirus-associated TCR beta chains recognize cytomegalovirus antigens. The sequencing pipeline was judged likely to have produced a cluster of highly shared sequence variants as a technical artifact.

In total, 600 or so healthy bone marrow donors made up the cohort. All cohort members were sampled while nominally healthy, although unrecorded immune exposures were likely present. The donor tested CMV seronegative, placing the donor among the approximately 360 seronegative members of the cohort. A peripheral blood sample was provided by each donor, and peripheral blood mononuclear cells were used for TCR beta sequencing. Genomic DNA was extracted from the blood cell samples with the Qiagen DNeasy Blood Extraction Kit. Libraries came from the immunoSEQ multiplex PCR assay. The multiplex PCR relied on a mix of 60 forward primers for TCR Vbeta segments and 13 reverse primers for TCR Jbeta segments. The CDR3 region of rearranged TCR beta genes was amplified from genomic DNA by a multiplex PCR assay. Amplified TCR beta libraries were sequenced as 87-base-pair reads on the Illumina HiSeq System. On the authors' methods: A later analysis tallied roughly 78 million unique TCR beta chains across the 610 or so repertoires, and around 9.9 million of those chains were shared by two or more donors. Raw reads were error-corrected and collapsed into unique sequences by a nearest-neighbor algorithm in which closely related sequences were merged to remove PCR and sequencing errors. Alignment of CDR3 sequences to IMGT reference sequences was used to assign V, D and J gene segments. For a sequence to be retained, a match of at least six nucleotides to both a V gene segment and a J gene segment was required. Rearrangements were called productive when the CDR3 lacked stop codons and stayed in frame with V and J; all others were non-productive. CDR3 was defined according to IMGT convention as the region running from the second conserved V-encoded cysteine to the conserved J-encoded phenylalanine. The earlier analysis of approximately 590 of the donors excluded any sequence lacking an unambiguous match to a single V gene segment. In an earlier analysis of roughly 600 of the donors, a V segment was called functional when productive rearrangements were above 56.7%, and segregating when the standard deviation between donors exceeded 5%. To diagnose cytomegalovirus status from the catalog of TCR beta chain sequences, a statistical classification framework was built. V and J gene assignment, in a later analysis, came from comparing TCR nucleotide sequences with IMGT/GENE-DB human TR gene sequences. The TCRdist pipeline was used in a later analysis to assign CDR3 sequences and most-parsimonious VDJ recombination scenarios. In a later analysis, each TCR beta chain was defined by its CDR3 amino acid sequence together with its V-gene family, and reads without a unique V-gene family were excluded. A later analysis removed several hundred highly shared, low-generation-probability nucleotide sequences to deal with suspected cross-contamination and a sequencing artifact. For each public chain, a later analysis derived a clonal expansion index from normalized ranks of inferred template counts within each repertoire. In a later analysis, generation probabilities were computed with a VDJ recombination model fitted to out-of-frame rearrangements, and the resulting probabilities were checked against IGoR. A later analysis scored TCR-TCR, TCR-HLA and TCR-CMV co-occurrence with hypergeometric tests, applying a repertoire-size bias correction to TCR pairs. In a later analysis, false discovery rates were estimated by permuting HLA or CMV assignments 20 times. In a later analysis, co-occurring TCRs were grouped with DBSCAN, and TCRdist sequence similarity was added when clustering was performed within HLA-allele-positive subsets. Repertoires with fewer than 30,000 or more than 120,000 public chains, plus five repertoires with anomalous nucleotide sharing, were excluded from co-occurrence clustering. The source is immuneACCESS, and TCRdb retained only in-frame sequences with V and J called. Part of the clones is not carried over; for the studies checked, unresolved V genes explain less than half of this, and the remainder is unexplained. V, J and clone size are those of that table, while D and trimming were read from the DNA. The sample table records 90,000 to 100,000 clones; 74% of these occur just once. The biggest ten clones account for approximately 1.8% of the sample.

The CDR3 runs 14 residues from the cysteine to the phenylalanine. This entry keeps only the CDR3 DNA: 42 bases, framed from base 1. Between the V and J ends, shortened by 6 bases and 7 bases respectively, the junction contains 15 bases. CDR1 MNHEY and CDR2 SMNVEV were looked up in the germline V gene (reference sequence). The TCR comes from a male donor in good health and CMV-seronegative. Recombination linked TRBV27 to TRBJ1-4; the D gene is perhaps TRBD1, on 6 matching bases. Material for sequencing was PBMCs. The CDR3 corresponds to CASRRQGTGEKLFF. Read as DNA, the sequence is TGTGCCAGCAGGCGGCAGGGGACGGGTGAAAAACTGTTTTTT.